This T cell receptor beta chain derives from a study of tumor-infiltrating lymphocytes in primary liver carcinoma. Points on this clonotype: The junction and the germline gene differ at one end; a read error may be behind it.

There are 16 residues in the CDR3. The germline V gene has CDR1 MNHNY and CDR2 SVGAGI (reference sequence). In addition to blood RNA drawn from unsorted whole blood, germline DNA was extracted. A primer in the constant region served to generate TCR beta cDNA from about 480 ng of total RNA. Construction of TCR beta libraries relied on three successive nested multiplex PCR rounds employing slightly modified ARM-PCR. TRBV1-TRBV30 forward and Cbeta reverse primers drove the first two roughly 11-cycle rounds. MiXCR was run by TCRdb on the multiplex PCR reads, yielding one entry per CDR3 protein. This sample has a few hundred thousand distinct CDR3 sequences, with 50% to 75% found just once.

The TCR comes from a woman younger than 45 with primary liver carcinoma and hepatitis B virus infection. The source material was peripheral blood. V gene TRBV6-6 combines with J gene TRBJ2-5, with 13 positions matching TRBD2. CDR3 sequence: CASSSHTSGREEAQYF. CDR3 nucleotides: TGTGCCAGCAGTTCACATACTAGCGGGAGGGAAGAGGCCCAGTACTTC.